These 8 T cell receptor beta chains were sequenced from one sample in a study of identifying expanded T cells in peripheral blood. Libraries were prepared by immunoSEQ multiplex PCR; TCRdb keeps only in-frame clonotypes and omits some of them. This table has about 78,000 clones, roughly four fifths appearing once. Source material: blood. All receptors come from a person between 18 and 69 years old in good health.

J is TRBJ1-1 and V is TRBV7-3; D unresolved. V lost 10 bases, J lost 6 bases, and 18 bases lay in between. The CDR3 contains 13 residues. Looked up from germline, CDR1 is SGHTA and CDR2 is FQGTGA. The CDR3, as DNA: TGTGCCAAGAACCGGGAGCCCCTTTCTGAAGCTTTCTTT. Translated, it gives CAKNREPLSEAFF.

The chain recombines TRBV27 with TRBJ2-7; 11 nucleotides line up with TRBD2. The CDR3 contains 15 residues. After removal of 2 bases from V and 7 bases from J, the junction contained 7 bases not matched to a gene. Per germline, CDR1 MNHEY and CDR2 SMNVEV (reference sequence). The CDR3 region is CASSLTTSGTGEQYF. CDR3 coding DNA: TGTGCCAGCAGTTTAACGACTAGCGGGACGGGAGAGCAGTACTTC.

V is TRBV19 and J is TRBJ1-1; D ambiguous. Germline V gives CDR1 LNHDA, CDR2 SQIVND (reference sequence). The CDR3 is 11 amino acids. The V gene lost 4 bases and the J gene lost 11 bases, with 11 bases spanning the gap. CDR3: CASSSGRRAFF. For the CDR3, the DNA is TGTGCCAGTAGTAGCGGTAGGCGTGCTTTCTTT. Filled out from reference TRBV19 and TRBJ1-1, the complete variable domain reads DGGITQSPKYLFRKEGQNVTLSCEQNLNHDAMYWYRQDPGQGLRLIYYSQIVNDFQKGDIAEGYSVSREKKESFPLTVTSAQKNPTAFYLCASSSGRRAFFGQGTRLTVV.

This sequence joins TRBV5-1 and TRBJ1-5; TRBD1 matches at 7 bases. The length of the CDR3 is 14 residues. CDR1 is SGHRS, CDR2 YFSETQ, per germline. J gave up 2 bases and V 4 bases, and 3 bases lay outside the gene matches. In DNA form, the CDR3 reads TGCGCCAGCAGCGACACAGGGGGCAATCAGCCCCAGCATTTT. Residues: CASSDTGGNQPQHF.

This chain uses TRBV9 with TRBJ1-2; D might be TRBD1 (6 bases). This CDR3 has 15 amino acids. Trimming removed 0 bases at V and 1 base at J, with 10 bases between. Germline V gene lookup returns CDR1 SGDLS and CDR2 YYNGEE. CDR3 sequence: CASSVVGGGNYGYTF. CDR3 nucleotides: TGTGCCAGCAGCGTAGTGGGAGGGGGTAACTATGGCTACACCTTC.

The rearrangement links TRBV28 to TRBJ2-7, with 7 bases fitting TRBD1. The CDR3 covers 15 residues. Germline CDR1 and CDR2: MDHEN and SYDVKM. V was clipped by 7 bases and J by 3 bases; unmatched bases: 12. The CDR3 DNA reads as TGTGCCAGCACAGCCGCAGGGGGTCCCTTCTACGAGCAGTACTTC. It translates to CASTAAGGPFYEQYF.

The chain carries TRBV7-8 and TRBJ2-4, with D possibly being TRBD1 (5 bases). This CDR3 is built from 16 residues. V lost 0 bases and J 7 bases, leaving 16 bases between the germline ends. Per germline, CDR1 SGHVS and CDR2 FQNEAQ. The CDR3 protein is CASSLALRASGNIQYF. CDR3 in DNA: TGTGCCAGCAGCTTAGCGCTCAGGGCCTCCGGGAACATTCAGTACTTC.

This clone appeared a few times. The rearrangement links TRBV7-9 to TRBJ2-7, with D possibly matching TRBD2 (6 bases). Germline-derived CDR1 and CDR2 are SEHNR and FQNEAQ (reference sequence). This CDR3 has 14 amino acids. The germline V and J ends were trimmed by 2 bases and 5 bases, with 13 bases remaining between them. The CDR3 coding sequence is TGTGCCAGCAGCTTACTAGCGAACCCGAACGAGCAGTACTTC. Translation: CASSLLANPNEQYF.